These T cell receptor beta chains were read from a single sample in a study of identical twins. Via MiXCR, TCRdb re-called the 5' RACE reads, giving one row per CDR3 protein. The sample contains 500,000 to 600,000 distinct CDR3 sequences, roughly 21% of which appear only once. This sample was also put to use in a study of T cells expressing NK-cell markers.

The specimen was CD4+ T cells sorted from blood. The origin of the receptors is a woman aged 18-30 years in good health. CDR3s include the opening cysteine and the closing phenylalanine or tryptophan. A D gene is named only where the DNA matches it firmly. Not all rows give a size; the values are once, few, many and, for expanded clones, a class.

TRBV20-1	TRBJ2-7	.	many	CSATKLVNEQYF	TGCAGTGCTACAAAACTAGTTAACGAGCAGTACTTC
TRBV6-1	TRBJ1-2	.	.	CASRRNPANYGYTF	TGTGCCAGCAGGCGCAACCCAGCGAACTATGGCTACACCTTC
TRBV3-1	TRBJ1-1	TRBD1	.	CASSQVTGGVTEAFF	TGTGCCAGCAGCCAGGTGACAGGGGGTGTCACTGAAGCTTTCTTT
TRBV20-1	TRBJ2-2	TRBD2	many	CSARLAGTGELFF	TGCAGCGCGAGACTAGCGGGCACCGGGGAGCTGTTTTTT
TRBV12-3/TRBV12-4	TRBJ1-5	.	.	CASSYRWVRSNQPQHF	TGTGCCAGCAGTTATAGATGGGTGAGGAGCAATCAGCCCCAGCATTTT
TRBV6-5	TRBJ2-5	TRBD2	few	CASSYSASGKYSGETQYF	TGTGCCAGCAGTTACTCGGCTAGCGGGAAATACTCGGGGGAGACCCAGTACTTC
TRBV6-1	TRBJ2-3	.	.	CASSRDLGSTDTQYF	TGTGCCAGCAGTAGAGATTTGGGGAGCACAGATACGCAGTATTTT
TRBV30	TRBJ1-1	TRBD1	few	CAWAPWDRGNTEAFF	TGTGCCTGGGCCCCGTGGGACAGGGGGAACACTGAAGCTTTCTTT
TRBV7-2	TRBJ2-7	.	many	CASSSPAPYEQYF	TGTGCCAGCAGCTCCCCGGCACCCTACGAGCAGTACTTC
TRBV2	TRBJ1-1	TRBD1	.	CATRQGDTEAFF	TGTGCCACTAGACAGGGGGACACTGAAGCTTTCTTT
TRBV7-9	TRBJ1-6	TRBD1	.	CASSPTRTGDSPLHF	TGTGCCAGCAGCCCGACTCGGACAGGGGATTCACCCCTCCACTTT
TRBV7-2	TRBJ2-3	.	few	CASSLRAATSTDTQYF	TGTGCCAGCAGCTTAAGGGCAGCTACTAGCACAGATACGCAGTATTTT
TRBV20-1	TRBJ2-3	.	few	CSARGVDTQYF	TGCAGTGCTAGAGGGGTAGATACGCAGTATTTT
TRBV7-2	TRBJ2-5	.	few	CASTKRGNLQETQYF	TGTGCCAGCACCAAAAGGGGGAACCTCCAAGAGACCCAGTACTTC
TRBV20-1	TRBJ2-3	.	.	CSARWGPGDTQYF	TGCAGTGCTAGGTGGGGGCCGGGGGATACGCAGTATTTT
TRBV5-1	TRBJ2-4	TRBD1	few	CASSSQGASANIQYF	TGCGCCAGCAGCTCGCAGGGGGCTAGCGCCAACATTCAGTACTTC
TRBV20-1	TRBJ2-5	.	.	CSADRGNGETQYF	TGCAGTGCTGACCGGGGGAACGGGGAGACCCAGTACTTC
TRBV9	TRBJ1-1	.	few	CASSVDGRGNTEAFF	TGTGCCAGCAGCGTAGATGGCAGGGGGAACACTGAAGCTTTCTTT
TRBV29-1	TRBJ1-1	.	many	CSVDKGSNTEAFF	TGCAGCGTCGACAAGGGGTCCAACACTGAAGCTTTCTTT
TRBV12-3/TRBV12-4	TRBJ2-1	.	.	CASTSGSYKYYNEQFF	TGTGCCAGCACCTCAGGCTCATATAAGTACTACAATGAGCAGTTCTTC
TRBV20-1	TRBJ2-3	.	.	CSASGPMVGDTQYF	TGCAGTGCTAGCGGTCCGATGGTGGGCGATACGCAGTATTTT
TRBV12-3/TRBV12-4	TRBJ2-2	TRBD1	.	CASSPDRGKAGELFF	TGTGCCAGCAGCCCCGACAGGGGAAAGGCCGGGGAGCTGTTTTTT
TRBV27	TRBJ2-6	TRBD2	few	CASSTLAGALSGANVLTF	TGTGCCAGCAGTACCCTAGCGGGAGCTTTATCTGGGGCCAACGTCCTGACTTTC
TRBV3-1	TRBJ1-6	.	few	CASSPSRGSPLHF	TGTGCCAGCAGCCCGTCTCGGGGTTCACCCCTCCACTTT
TRBV4-2	TRBJ2-2	TRBD1	.	CASSLSWAGQDNTGELFF	TGTGCCAGCAGCCTATCATGGGCGGGACAGGATAACACCGGGGAGCTGTTTTTT
TRBV6-5	TRBJ2-1	TRBD2	few	CASSYGGTSGVNEQFF	TGTGCCAGCAGTTATGGCGGGACTAGCGGGGTAAATGAGCAGTTCTTC
TRBV6-2/TRBV6-3	TRBJ1-1	.	.	CASSYSNQGKYGTEAFF	TGTGCCAGCAGTTACTCGAATCAGGGAAAGTATGGCACTGAAGCTTTCTTT
TRBV6-1	TRBJ2-5	.	.	CASSVGVGGETQYF	TGTGCCAGCTCCGTCGGTGTAGGTGGCGAGACCCAGTACTTC
TRBV12-3/TRBV12-4	TRBJ2-3	.	.	CASTKGGGRRRDTQYF	TGTGCCAGCACAAAGGGAGGGGGAAGACGGCGGGATACGCAGTATTTT
TRBV9	TRBJ1-1	.	few	CASSVGPGLSSNTEAFF	TGTGCCAGCAGCGTAGGGCCAGGTCTATCCTCGAACACTGAAGCTTTCTTT
TRBV20-1	TRBJ2-5	.	few	CSARNLEVRREETQYF	TGCAGTGCTAGAAATTTAGAGGTCAGGAGAGAGGAGACCCAGTACTTC
TRBV20-1	TRBJ1-2	.	few	CSASQFTGYTF	TGCAGTGCATCCCAATTTACGGGCTACACCTTC
TRBV7-2	TRBJ1-5	.	few	CASSLVSSQPQHF	TGTGCCAGCAGCTTAGTCAGTAGTCAGCCCCAGCATTTT
TRBV21-1	TRBJ2-4	.	.	CASSPRQGASKNIQYF	TGTGCCAGCAGCCCTCGACAGGGGGCTTCCAAAAACATTCAGTACTTC
TRBV12-5	TRBJ2-1	TRBD2	.	CASGSWRLAGYNEQFF	TGTGCTAGTGGTTCCTGGAGACTAGCGGGATACAATGAGCAGTTCTTC
TRBV12-3/TRBV12-4	TRBJ2-1	TRBD2	few	CASRYLAGAPGEQFF	TGTGCCAGCAGGTATCTAGCGGGGGCGCCCGGTGAGCAGTTCTTC
TRBV6-5	TRBJ1-4	.	.	CASSYTQSGTLFF	TGTGCCAGCAGTTATACCCAAAGCGGTACACTGTTTTTT
TRBV27	TRBJ2-7	TRBD1	.	CASSLFGTGPLEQYF	TGTGCCAGCAGTTTATTTGGGACAGGCCCTCTGGAGCAGTACTTC